The clone carrying this TCR beta chain has just a few counts. Germline-derived CDR1 and CDR2 are KGHSH and LQKENI. This CDR3 contains 19 residues. V shed 3 bases, J shed 1 base, and the junction held 15 bases outside the gene matches. TRAV- and TRBV-specific primers were used for first-strand cDNA, which covered alpha and beta chains. The TCRs were subjected to amplification over approximately 19 PCR cycles employing a constant-region primer in conjunction with a V-primer adapter. TCRdb passed the reads through MiXCR, listing each CDR3 protein once. The top ten hold approximately 1.5% of the sample, which has around 80,000 distinct CDR3 sequences, about 17% seen once. This entry comes from a study of low-dose radiotherapy and immunotherapy resistance in tumors. Specified time point: after trial treatment. Treatment indicated: LDRT plus nivolumab, ipilimumab, low-dose cyclophosphamide and aspirin (RACIN trial).

Sequences were derived from PBMCs, sampled after low-dose radiotherapy plus immunotherapy. This chain joins TRBV18 and TRBJ2-4; TRBD2 matches at 7 bases. The receptor was derived from a male donor with prostate cancer. The DNA of the CDR3 is TGTGCCAGCTCACCGGTGGAGGGGAGGGGAGCCACGGCCAAAAACATTCAGTACTTC. Its protein product is CASSPVEGRGATAKNIQYF.